The text below deals with one T cell receptor (beta chain). Its antigen is unknown. This entry comes from a study of shared clonotypes between healthy human individuals. Study-wide points: On the whole, naive subsets had larger estimated richness than memory subsets had. Roughly 4.6% of naive CD4 clonotypes were common to four donors.

Here immunoSEQ multiplex PCR was the method, and the copy in TCRdb shows in-frame clones only, minus some. The sample lists 1,400,000 or so clones; approximately 98.5% were seen once. J gave up 5 bases and V 9 bases, and 16 bases lay outside the gene matches. Germline CDR1 and CDR2: SGHNT and YYREEE (reference sequence). This CDR3 region has 16 residues. This receptor was taken from a man aged 30-40 years in good health. This sequence joins TRBV5-4 and TRBJ2-7; 11 bases align to TRBD2. The specimen was naive CD4+ T cells sorted from blood. Indicated subset: CD45RA+ positively selected. CDR3 amino acids: CATKRSYSGRADEQYF. The CDR3 nucleotides read TGTGCCACCAAACGCTCGTATAGCGGGAGGGCCGACGAGCAGTACTTC.